These 29 T cell receptor beta chains originate from one sample sequenced in a study of beta chain features in type 1 diabetes. Sequencing targeted expressed TCRB transcripts, as all isolated RNA had been reverse transcribed. TCRdb keeps only in-frame clones here, not all; method: immunoSEQ multiplex PCR. Altogether 130,000 or so clones are present, around a tenth being singletons, with the ten largest covering nearly 0.65%. Sequencing was carried out using central memory CD4+ T cells from blood. These receptors were taken from a woman aged 40 to 50 in good health.

The chain has TRBV19 and TRBJ1-2; TRBD1 is a possible D gene (5 bases). CDR1 is LNHDA, CDR2 SQIVND, per germline (reference sequence). Trimming pared 8 bases from V and 6 bases from J, leaving 13 bases between. The CDR3 has 12 amino acids. CDR3 bases: TGTGCCAGTCATTACAGGAACCATGGCTACACCTTC. It translates to CASHYRNHGYTF. Looking up the rest from reference TRBV19 and TRBJ1-2 gives the full variable domain: DGGITQSPKYLFRKEGQNVTLSCEQNLNHDAMYWYRQDPGQGLRLIYYSQIVNDFQKGDIAEGYSVSREKKESFPLTVTSAQKNPTAFYLCASHYRNHGYTFGSGTRLTVV.

This clone was detected a few times. The chain recombines TRBV11-2 with TRBJ2-3, with D unclear. The CDR3 has 13 residues. The germline V and J ends were trimmed by 0 bases and 6 bases, with 7 bases remaining between them. Germline V gene sequence: CDR1 SGHAT, CDR2 FQNNGV. Written as DNA, the CDR3 is TGTGCCAGCAGCTTAGATCGGGTGGATACGCAGTATTTT. Protein sequence: CASSLDRVDTQYF.

The chain links TRBV7-2 to TRBJ2-5, with 12 bases that match TRBD2. TRBJ2-7 explains the end of the DNA better; the J call may be wrong. The V gene's germline CDR1 is SGHTA and CDR2 FQGNSA. This CDR3 has 15 residues. Written as DNA, the CDR3 is TGTGCCAGCAGCTTCGGGACTAGCGGGTTCTACGAGCAGTACTTC. This codes for CASSFGTSGFYEQYF.

The chain is built from TRBV5-1 and TRBJ2-4, with D possibly matching TRBD1 (6 bases). The germline V gene has CDR1 SGHRS and CDR2 YFSETQ. The length of the CDR3 is 14 residues. Trimming removed 2 bases from V and 8 bases from J, with 14 bases in between. The CDR3: CASSLTGPEDIQYF. The DNA for the CDR3 is TGCGCCAGCAGCTTAACAGGGCCGGAGGACATTCAGTACTTC. Supplemented by reference TRBV5-1 and TRBJ2-4, the full variable domain reads KAGVTQTPRYLIKTRGQQVTLSCSPISGHRSVSWYQQTPGQGLQFLFEYFSETQRNKGNFPGRFSGRQFSNSRSEMNVSTLELGDSALYLCASSLTGPEDIQYFGAGTRLSVL.

This clone was counted only a few times. The chain carries TRBV4-3 and TRBJ2-3, with 12 bases fitting TRBD2. The ends lost 1 base at V and 2 bases at J; junction bases unmatched: 4. The germline gives CDR1 LGHNA, CDR2 YSLEER. The CDR3 is 17 residues long. CDR3 coding DNA: TGCGCCAGCAGCCAAGTGGCTAGCGGGGGGGCCACAGATACGCAGTATTTT. This codes for CASSQVASGGATDTQYF.

The chain employs TRBV19 and TRBJ2-7; 9 bases map to TRBD1. Per the germline V gene, CDR1 is LNHDA and CDR2 is SQIVND (reference sequence). V was clipped by 6 bases and J by 5 bases; unmatched bases: 8. This CDR3 region has 14 residues. Here the CDR3 reads CASRTGTGFDEQYF. The CDR3 DNA reads as TGTGCCAGTAGGACCGGGACAGGGTTCGACGAGCAGTACTTC. Full variable domain (rest looked up from reference TRBV19 and TRBJ2-7): DGGITQSPKYLFRKEGQNVTLSCEQNLNHDAMYWYRQDPGQGLRLIYYSQIVNDFQKGDIAEGYSVSREKKESFPLTVTSAQKNPTAFYLCASRTGTGFDEQYFGPGTRLTVT.

The table lists this clone with a few counts. The CDR3 region has the DNA TGTGCCAGCAGCTTTGGACTGGGGTTGAACACAGATACGCAGTATTTT. Translated: CASSFGLGLNTDTQYF. The J gene is TRBJ2-3, the V gene TRBV7-7; possibly TRBD2 for D (5 bases). The CDR3 extends over 16 amino acids. The ends were cut back, 3 bases at V and 2 bases at J, with 15 bases in the middle. Germline loops: CDR1 SSHAT, CDR2 FNYEAQ (reference sequence).

Ten or more counts support this clone. This chain joins TRBV7-2 and TRBJ1-2, with 8 bases aligning to TRBD1. This CDR3 spans 12 amino acids. The trim removed 7 bases at V and 9 bases at J, leaving 7 bases unmatched. Looked up from germline, CDR1 is SGHTA and CDR2 is FQGNSA. This chain's CDR3 is CASTNRGARYTF. CDR3 in DNA: TGTGCCAGCACCAACAGGGGGGCACGCTACACCTTC.

This clone occurred a few times. The chain has TRBV5-1 and TRBJ2-7; 9 bases line up with TRBD1. The CDR3 totals 11 residues. V shed 0 bases and J 13 bases; nucleotides not matched to a gene: 2. Germline loops: CDR1 SGHRS, CDR2 YFSETQ. CDR3: CASSLGDRVYF. In DNA form, the CDR3 reads TGCGCCAGCAGCTTGGGGGACAGGGTATACTTC.

The chain employs TRBV5-4 and TRBJ2-3; 10 nucleotides agree with TRBD1. Germline V gene lookup returns CDR1 SGHNT and CDR2 YYREEE (reference sequence). This CDR3 contains 14 residues. With 3 bases clipped from V and 3 bases from J, the junction kept 1 base outside the gene matches. The CDR3 DNA reads as TGTGCCAGCAGCTCGGACAGGGGGACAGATACGCAGTATTTT. Translating gives CASSSDRGTDTQYF.

The rearrangement joins TRBV6-6 to TRBJ2-5; 14 nucleotides line up with TRBD2. This CDR3 contains 15 residues. V dropped 5 bases and J dropped 5; count of bases not matched to a gene: 4. Germline assignment: CDR1 MNHNY and CDR2 SVGAGI (reference sequence). As DNA, the CDR3 is TGTGCCAGCAGTCCGGGACTAGCGGGGGCTGAGACCCAGTACTTC. Amino acids: CASSPGLAGAETQYF.

This clone was observed a handful of times. The gene calls are TRBV13 and TRBJ1-3, with 10 bases matching TRBD1. CDR1 and CDR2 (germline): PRHDT, FYEKMQ (reference sequence). The CDR3 has 15 residues. Trimming cost V 5 bases and J 8 bases; bases outside gene matches: 9. The CDR3, as DNA: TGTGCCAGCAGCACTTCGACAGGGGGCGCGTACACCATATATTTT. Its translation: CASSTSTGGAYTIYF.

This clone was seen more than once but under ten times. The chain is built from TRBV7-2 and TRBJ1-2; possibly TRBD1 for D (6 bases). Germline V gene sequence: CDR1 SGHTA, CDR2 FQGNSA. The CDR3 is 13 amino acids. V was trimmed by 7 bases and J by 9 bases, leaving 18 bases between them. The CDR3 coding sequence is TGTGCCAGCACGGCGCAAGGGGGTTTACGCTACACCTTC. It yields the protein CASTAQGGLRYTF. Full variable domain (outside the CDR3, taken from reference TRBV7-2 and TRBJ1-2): GAGVSQSPSNKVTEKGKDVELRCDPISGHTALYWYRQSLGQGLEFLIYFQGNSAPDKSGLPSDRFSAERTGGSVSTLTIQRTQQEDSAVYLCASTAQGGLRYTFGSGTRLTVV.

There are a few counts of this clone. The genes are TRBV11-2 and TRBJ1-2, with TRBD1 matching over 8 bases. Trimming took 5 bases from V and 4 from J; bases not matched to a gene: 6. The CDR3 has 14 residues. Germline V gene sequence: CDR1 SGHAT, CDR2 FQNNGV. The CDR3 DNA is TGTGCCAGCAGCCCTGGACAGGGCCCCTATGGCTACACCTTC. It specifies CASSPGQGPYGYTF.

This clone was observed at least ten times. V and J are TRBV9 and TRBJ1-5, with 8 bases that match TRBD1. CDR1 and CDR2 (germline): SGDLS, YYNGEE. CDR3 size: 15 residues. Losses at the gene ends were 4 bases for V and 2 bases for J; bases not matched to a gene: 5. CDR3 in DNA: TGTGCCAGCAGCCTCGACAGGGGAGGCAATCAGCCCCAGCATTTT. Its translation is CASSLDRGGNQPQHF.

This clone has just a few counts. The chain recombines TRBV11-2 with TRBJ2-7; 13 bases match TRBD2. Per germline, CDR1 SGHAT and CDR2 FQNNGV. With V trimmed by 5 bases and J by 1 base, 5 bases remained unmatched. The CDR3 loop spans 16 amino acids. CDR3 loop: CASSQGLAGRSYEQYF. The CDR3 coding sequence is TGTGCCAGCAGCCAGGGACTAGCGGGGAGGTCCTACGAGCAGTACTTC. The complete variable domain, with remaining parts taken from reference TRBV11-2 and TRBJ2-7, reads EAGVAQSPRYKIIEKRQSVAFWCNPISGHATLYWYQQILGQGPKLLIQFQNNGVVDDSQLPKDRFSAERLKGVDSTLKIQPAKLEDSAVYLCASSQGLAGRSYEQYFGPGTRLTVT.

In its sample, this clone was seen a few times. V usage is TRBV7-9 and J usage is TRBJ2-5; D may be TRBD1 (5 bases). V lost 3 bases and J lost 4, with 15 bases in between. Germline V lookup: CDR1 SEHNR, CDR2 FQNEAQ (reference sequence). The CDR3 covers 15 residues. The CDR3 region has the DNA TGTGCCAGCAGCTTTGACAGTACCACATTAGAGACCCAGTACTTC. This gives the protein CASSFDSTTLETQYF.

This clone showed up many times. The rearrangement joins TRBV19 to TRBJ2-1, with D perhaps matching TRBD2 (6 bases). Per the germline V gene, CDR1 is LNHDA and CDR2 is SQIVND (reference sequence). Trimming left V 1 base short and J 7 bases short, with 11 bases between. This CDR3 has 14 residues. CDR3 nucleotide sequence: TGTGCCAGTAGTATAGGTCAAGGGAGGAATGAGCAGTTCTTC. Protein: CASSIGQGRNEQFF.

This clone was counted between two and nine times. V and J are TRBV12-5 and TRBJ2-7, with no clear D. CDR1 LGHNT and CDR2 FRNRAP come from the germline V gene. The CDR3 totals 16 residues. The V end lost 1 base, the J end lost 6 bases, and 19 bases lay between the germline ends. This CDR3 reads CASGLEGRRARGEQYF. CDR3 in DNA: TGTGCTAGTGGTTTGGAAGGTAGGAGAGCTCGCGGCGAGCAGTACTTC.

Only a few counts were recorded for this clone. This chain joins TRBV23-1 and TRBJ2-5, with D possibly TRBD2 on 5 matching bases. TRBV23-1 is designated an ORF whose function remains uncertain. V shed 3 bases and J shed 1 base, with 12 bases lying between them. CDR3 length: 15 amino acids. The CDR3 DNA follows: TGCGCCAGCAGTCACCACGGACTTCTCCAAGAGACCCAGTACTTC. It specifies CASSHHGLLQETQYF.

This clone has more than one count but fewer than ten. V usage is TRBV19 and J usage is TRBJ1-1; a possible D gene is TRBD1 (6 bases). The CDR3 is 13 residues long. The V gene lost 10 bases and the J gene lost 6 bases, with 18 bases spanning the gap. The germline gives CDR1 LNHDA, CDR2 SQIVND (reference sequence). The CDR3 coding sequence is TGTGCCACCAAACTCGACAGGTACGCTGAAGCTTTCTTT. As protein: CATKLDRYAEAFF.

CDR3 nucleotide sequence: TGTGCCACCGGGAGGACCCATGAGCAGTTCTTC. This gives the protein CATGRTHEQFF. The rearrangement uses TRBV15 and TRBJ2-1, with D perhaps TRBD2 (6 bases). The CDR3 spans 11 residues. V gave up 8 bases and J gave up 8 bases, with 10 bases separating them. CDR1 and CDR2 (germline): LNHNV, YYDKDF (reference sequence).

This clone turned up a few times. The rearrangement links TRBV7-2 to TRBJ2-3, with 11 positions matching TRBD2. Trimming at V came to 1 base and at J to 7 bases, leaving 7 bases not matched to a gene. Germline CDR1 reads SGHTA; CDR2 reads FQGNSA. The CDR3 runs to 16 residues. CDR3 DNA: TGTGCCAGCAGCTTAGTAGCGGGGGGGGGCTCAAATACGCAGTATTTT. This gives the protein CASSLVAGGGSNTQYF.

This clone turned up a few times. The J gene is TRBJ2-5, the V gene TRBV11-3; D is perhaps TRBD2 (6 bases). CDR1 SGHNT and CDR2 YENEEA come from the germline V gene. Trimming shortened V by 5 bases and J by 5 bases, and 18 bases separated the two germline ends. The CDR3 has 15 residues. Written as DNA, the CDR3 is TGTGCCAGCAGCCCGGGACTCCTGGATGCGGAGACCCAGTACTTC. Translation gives CASSPGLLDAETQYF.

This clone was recorded at least ten times. J is TRBJ2-3 and V is TRBV4-2, with D possibly being TRBD2 (6 bases). This CDR3 comprises 17 residues. Per germline, CDR1 LGHNA and CDR2 YNFKEQ. Deletions cut 0 bases from V and 0 bases from J, with 13 bases between. Written as DNA, the CDR3 is TGTGCCAGCAGCCAAGATACGGCGGGGTCTAGCACAGATACGCAGTATTTT. Its protein is CASSQDTAGSSTDTQYF.

This clone showed up just a few times. CDR3 residues: CASSLRDSYGYTF. CDR3 bases: TGTGCCAGCAGTTTACGGGACAGCTATGGCTACACCTTC. The chain links TRBV27 to TRBJ1-2, with TRBD1 matching over 7 bases. Germline V lookup: CDR1 MNHEY, CDR2 SMNVEV (reference sequence). CDR3 length equals 13 residues. Germline trimming cut 2 bases from V and 4 bases from J; bases unmatched to any gene: 1.

This clone was counted at least ten times. The chain has TRBV14 and TRBJ2-5; 9 bases line up with TRBD1. The J segment lost 5 bases and the V segment lost 4 bases, leaving 5 bases of the junction unmatched. CDR3 length: 14 amino acids. Germline CDR1 SGHDN, CDR2 FVKESK. Here the CDR3 reads CASSPGQGLETQYF. The CDR3 DNA sequence: TGTGCCAGCAGCCCGGGACAGGGATTGGAGACCCAGTACTTC.

The chain links TRBV9 to TRBJ1-6; maybe TRBD1 (5 bases). There are 16 residues in the CDR3. Trimming left V 4 bases short and J 4 bases short, with 15 bases between. Germline-derived CDR1 and CDR2 are SGDLS and YYNGEE. The CDR3, as DNA: TGTGCCAGCAGCCCCCAGGATGGGGGGTATAATTCACCCCTCCACTTT. It translates to CASSPQDGGYNSPLHF.

This chain connects TRBV7-2 to TRBJ2-7; 8 positions agree with TRBD2. V shed 1 base and J 0 bases; nucleotides not matched to a gene: 2. CDR3 size: 15 residues. Germline V gene sequence: CDR1 SGHTA, CDR2 FQGNSA. The CDR3 nucleotides are TGTGCCAGCAGCTTAGAAAGCGGGGGCTCCTACGAGCAGTACTTC. This sequence encodes CASSLESGGSYEQYF. Based on the CDR3 plus reference TRBV7-2 and TRBJ2-7, the full variable domain is GAGVSQSPSNKVTEKGKDVELRCDPISGHTALYWYRQSLGQGLEFLIYFQGNSAPDKSGLPSDRFSAERTGGSVSTLTIQRTQQEDSAVYLCASSLESGGSYEQYFGPGTRLTVT.